Following are 20 T cell receptor beta chains from one sample sequenced in a study of graft-versus-host responses after intestinal transplantation. Libraries were prepared by immunoSEQ multiplex PCR; TCRdb keeps only in-frame clonotypes and omits some of them. The sample has about 97,000 clones; roughly 90% are singletons. The sample here was PBMCs, taken 453 days after intestinal transplant. These receptors all stem from a human patient who received an intestinal transplant, so some T cells may come from the graft donor.

The rearrangement links TRBV9 to TRBJ2-7; D remains unclear. Germline assignment: CDR1 SGDLS and CDR2 YYNGEE. The CDR3 is 12 amino acids. The V end lost 4 bases, the J end lost 6 bases, and 11 bases lay between the germline ends. The CDR3 coding sequence is TGTGCCAGCAGCCCCCCCGGGCCCGAGCAGTACTTC. This encodes CASSPPGPEQYF.

J is TRBJ1-5 and V is TRBV21-1. TRBV21-1 is termed a pseudogene. The CDR3 contains 16 residues. The CDR3 here is CASSKGGAWSNQPQHF. The CDR3 DNA reads TGTGCCAGCAGCAAAGGGGGGGCTTGGAGCAATCAGCCCCAGCATTTT.

This clone was recorded only once. V gene TRBV13 combines with J gene TRBJ1-1; 8 positions agree with TRBD1. V shed 5 bases, J shed 4 bases, and the junction held 3 bases outside the gene matches. The CDR3 is 13 residues long. Germline CDR1 and CDR2: PRHDT and FYEKMQ (reference sequence). The CDR3 region is CASSITGGTEAFF. For the CDR3, the DNA is TGTGCCAGCAGCATAACAGGGGGCACTGAAGCTTTCTTT. The entire variable domain, with the rest obtained from reference TRBV13 and TRBJ1-1, is as follows: AAGVIQSPRHLIKEKRETATLKCYPIPRHDTVYWYQQGPGQDPQFLISFYEKMQSDKGSIPDRFSAQQFSDYHSELNMSSLELGDSALYFCASSITGGTEAFFGQGTRLTVV.

The chain recombines TRBV6-4 with TRBJ2-1, with 10 bases aligning to TRBD2. The CDR3 has 14 residues. V gave up 2 bases and J gave up 9 bases; unmatched junction bases: 4. Looked up from germline, CDR1 is MRHNA and CDR2 is SNTAGT. The CDR3 DNA follows: TGTGCCAGCAGTGACAGCGGGGGGGCCGGTGAGCAGTTCTTC. Its translation: CASSDSGGAGEQFF.

The chain is built from TRBV2 and TRBJ1-1; D possibly corresponds to TRBD1 (5 bases). CDR1 and CDR2 (germline): SNHLY, FYNNEI. Trimming took 4 bases from V and 0 from J, leaving 9 bases between them. The CDR3 contains 14 residues. The chain's CDR3 is CASSGQLMNTEAFF. The CDR3 DNA reads TGTGCCAGCAGTGGACAGCTAATGAACACTGAAGCTTTCTTT.

CDR3 coding DNA: TGTGCCAGCACTACCGGGACAGGGACCATTCAGTACTTC. The encoded protein is CASTTGTGTIQYF. V and J are TRBV6-1 and TRBJ2-4; 9 positions match TRBD1. The V gene's germline CDR1 is MNHNS and CDR2 SASEGT. Trimming cost V 7 bases and J 9 bases; bases outside gene matches: 7. This CDR3 has 13 residues.

This chain uses TRBV27 with TRBJ1-1; D is possibly TRBD1 (5 bases). CDR3 length: 13 amino acids. In germline, CDR1 is MNHEY, CDR2 SMNVEV (reference sequence). V was shortened by 5 bases and J by 1 base, with 8 bases between the two germline ends. The CDR3 nucleotides read TGTGCCAGCAGTAGACAGTCGAACACTGAAGCTTTCTTT. Its translation is CASSRQSNTEAFF.

The V gene is TRBV11-1, the J gene TRBJ2-1; 10 bases fit TRBD2. Per the germline V gene, CDR1 is SGHAT and CDR2 is FQDESV (reference sequence). The CDR3 has 16 residues. J was trimmed by 10 bases and V by 3 bases; bases with no gene match: 12. The CDR3 loop is CASSLGFPSGGPEQFF. In DNA form, the CDR3 reads TGTGCCAGCAGCTTGGGGTTTCCTAGCGGGGGCCCAGAGCAGTTCTTC.

The chain links TRBV2 to TRBJ1-5; 9 bases are shared with TRBD1. V dropped 1 base and J dropped 4; count of bases not matched to a gene: 5. This CDR3 comprises 16 residues. The V gene's germline CDR1 is SNHLY and CDR2 FYNNEI. The CDR3 spells CASSEGDRDSNQPQHF. The CDR3, as DNA: TGTGCCAGCAGTGAAGGGGACAGGGACAGTAATCAGCCCCAGCATTTT.

The chain links TRBV18 to TRBJ1-1, with a weak D call TRBD1 (5 bases). CDR3 size: 18 residues. Germline loops: CDR1 KGHSH, CDR2 LQKENI. The V end lost 3 bases, the J end lost 3 bases, and 23 bases lay between the germline ends. Here the CDR3 DNA reads TGTGCCAGCTCACCCCGGGGGTTACAGCTGACTGGGGACACTGAAGCTTTCTTT. Protein: CASSPRGLQLTGDTEAFF.

This chain connects TRBV27 to TRBJ2-3; D unclear. Trimming left V 8 bases short and J 1 base short, with 7 bases between. Germline CDR1 is MNHEY and CDR2 is SMNVEV (reference sequence). The CDR3 extends over 12 amino acids. CDR3 sequence reads: CASGVRTDTQYF. DNA of the CDR3: TGTGCCAGCGGAGTTCGCACAGATACGCAGTATTTT.

This rearrangement joins TRBV29-1 to TRBJ1-1, with 8 positions matching TRBD1. J was trimmed by 8 bases and V by 8 bases; bases with no gene match: 7. There are 11 residues in the CDR3. CDR1 SQVTM and CDR2 ANQGSEA come from the germline V gene. The CDR3 nucleotides read TGCAGCACGAGACAGGGGCCGGAAGCTTTCTTT. Its translation: CSTRQGPEAFF.

V usage is TRBV9 and J usage is TRBJ1-1; D is possibly TRBD1 (6 bases). Germline loops: CDR1 SGDLS, CDR2 YYNGEE. CDR3 length: 13 residues. V lost 3 bases and J 4 bases, leaving 10 bases between the germline ends. CDR3 sequence reads: CASSGSTGTEAFF. CDR3 DNA sequence: TGTGCCAGCAGCGGATCGACAGGCACTGAAGCTTTCTTT.

The table lists this clone with a count of one. The gene calls are TRBV6-5 and TRBJ2-3; a possible D gene is TRBD1 (6 bases). This CDR3 spans 15 amino acids. Trimming left V 2 bases short and J 4 bases short, with 13 bases between. Germline V gene sequence: CDR1 MNHEY, CDR2 SVGAGI. DNA for the CDR3: TGTGCCAGCAGTTACGGCAGGGGTGTCCCAGATACGCAGTATTTT. Protein sequence: CASSYGRGVPDTQYF.

The V and J genes are TRBV5-5 and TRBJ2-1; D might be TRBD1 or TRBD2, each matching 5 bases. The CDR3 length is 15 residues. CDR1 is SGHKS, CDR2 YYEKEE, per germline (reference sequence). Trimming removed 4 bases from V and 6 bases from J, with 17 bases in between. The chain's CDR3 is CASSQEGRGTNEQFF. The DNA for the CDR3 is TGTGCCAGCAGCCAAGAGGGGAGAGGTACCAATGAGCAGTTCTTC.

V is TRBV7-2 and J is TRBJ1-4; tentatively, D is TRBD1 (5 bases). The CDR3 consists of 16 residues. The V gene's germline CDR1 is SGHTA and CDR2 FQGNSA. Trimming cost V 5 bases and J 0 bases, with 13 bases left between them. The CDR3 region has the DNA TGTGCCAGCAGCCTGGGGGAATCCCCAACTAATGAAAAACTGTTTTTT. It translates to CASSLGESPTNEKLFF.

The chain has TRBV5-1 and TRBJ2-5; unclear D gene. Matching the DNA end better, TRBJ2-7 makes the J call doubtful. The CDR3 runs 14 residues. Germline-derived CDR1 and CDR2 are SGHRS and YFSETQ. The CDR3 region is CASSPSPYLYEQYF. CDR3 nucleotide sequence: TGCGCCAGCAGCCCATCACCATACCTTTACGAGCAGTACTTC.

This clone appeared a single time. The V call is TRBV5-1, the J call TRBJ1-2, with D perhaps TRBD1 (5 bases). V dropped 4 bases and J dropped 6 bases, with 16 bases sitting between them. Germline CDR1 reads SGHRS; CDR2 reads YFSETQ. The CDR3 spans 14 residues. The CDR3 loop reads CASSAAGPGDGYTF. CDR3 bases: TGCGCCAGCAGCGCCGCGGGACCCGGGGATGGCTACACCTTC.

The rearrangement joins TRBV4-1 to TRBJ1-6; D unresolved. Germline CDR1 MGHRA, CDR2 YSYEKL. This CDR3 has 15 amino acids. Trimming took off 1 base at V and 1 base at J, with 5 bases between the two ends. CDR3 loop: CASSQVGSYNSPLHF. Here the CDR3 DNA reads TGCGCCAGCAGCCAAGTCGGGTCCTATAATTCACCCCTCCACTTT.

The chain carries TRBV18 and TRBJ2-7, with D possibly being TRBD1 (5 bases). This CDR3 region has 15 residues. V lost 0 bases to trimming and J lost 1 base, with 10 bases between them. Germline V CDR1 and CDR2: KGHSH, LQKENI. CDR3 nucleotides: TGTGCCAGCTCACCACCGTTCTCAGGGTCCTACGAGCAGTACTTC. It is translated as CASSPPFSGSYEQYF.